This T cell receptor beta chain was identified during a study of T cells in Graves' hyperthyroidism and ophthalmopathy (dated by TCRdb to the late 2010s). At the level of the whole study: Peripheral blood was sampled at the time of initial diagnosis, prior to any treatment. A discovery cohort of roughly 96 patients, roughly 43 with Graves' ophthalmopathy and about 58 with stable Graves' hyperthyroidism, was used to find distinguishing TCR V-J signatures. Prospective prediction of ophthalmopathy was tested in an independent validation cohort of 18 hyperthyroidism patients and 17 patients who later progressed to ophthalmopathy. The approximately 100 discovery patients were randomly split 7:3 into training and test sets. The study also compared thyroid tissue and blood T-cell repertoires from about 6 Graves' hyperthyroidism patients. After sampling, hyperthyroidism patients received methimazole starting at 30 mg daily, and ophthalmopathy patients received high-dose intravenous methylprednisolone. According to the paper, TCR Vbeta CDR3 sequencing was carried out on roughly 130 peripheral blood samples, which came from more than 40 ophthalmopathy, approximately 72 hyperthyroidism and roughly 17 progressor patients.

The TCR beta CDR3 regions were amplified from RNA transcripts. The first round of RT-PCR for the TCR CDR3 was performed with the HTBI primer set and the Qiagen OneStep RT-PCR kit. Libraries were constructed in a second round of multiplex PCR, after which size selection and purification were carried out. The libraries were sequenced on an Illumina HiSeq2000 using paired-end 100 bp reads. From the authors' description of their analysis: SOAPnuke was used to process the raw data, removing reads that contained adapters or uncalled bases, had a mean Phred below 15, or lacked an exact match to the constant primer or identifier. High-quality paired reads were merged using COPE v1.2.5, and each unique nucleotide sequence was defined as a clonotype. Clonotypes were aligned to IMGT TRBV, TRBD and TRBJ reference segments using MiTCR v1.1. Analysis was restricted to V-J combinations with a frequency above 0.0001, which covered 99% to 99.2% of repertoires. A TCS score was defined as the ratio between F50 (clonal expansion) and ExV (chaos), using BLOSUM62-based TCRdist between CDR3 peptides within each V-J. Welch's t-statistics and random forest reduced some 510 V-J features to 13, which were used in a naive Bayes classifier (R e1071). The public reads were quality trimmed at Q25 with fastp and then assembled into clones with MiXCR by TCRdb, keeping productive beta chains. Under each unique CDR3 protein, matching rows form one entry showing the most common genes and DNA. The V and J calls and clone size are TCRdb's, not the authors'. For this sample there are about 690,000 distinct CDR3 sequences; around 15% appear just once. Together, the top ten hold roughly 15% of the sample.

At least ten counts were recorded for this clonotype. It lacks a known antigen. Base qualities are not recorded, but no much larger clone differs from it by a single base. Stable Graves' hyperthyroidism was defined as the absence of progression to ophthalmopathy over 18 months of follow-up. Hyperthyroidism patients were newly diagnosed, had a disease duration of under 2 months, and were aged 18 to 65 years. Patients with uncontrolled infections, other autoimmune diseases, pregnancy or lactation were excluded. Diagnoses relied on clinical symptoms, serum thyroxine and TRAb, thyroid ultrasound and orbital computed tomography. Ficoll-Paque density gradient centrifugation was used to isolate PBMCs from around 10 ml of fresh peripheral blood. Total RNA was extracted with Trizol reagent, and quality was checked on an Agilent 2100 Bioanalyzer. The germline V gene (reference sequence) sets CDR1 to MNHEY and CDR2 to SMNVEV. Trimming at the junction amounts to 3 bases on V and 0 bases on J, and the germline ends lie 9 bases apart. The CDR3, from cysteine to phenylalanine, totals 15 residues. Of all the DNA, just the CDR3 is kept, 45 bases in frame from base 1.

The full study reports these points: In validation, the model predicted progression to ophthalmopathy with 55% to 71% sensitivity and 72.22% specificity, a median of around six months before onset. Sample size was not statistically predetermined, and blinding of investigators to group allocation was not performed. A 13 V-J signature model separated ophthalmopathy from stable hyperthyroidism, with roughly 88% sensitivity and about 81% specificity in cross-validation and 80%/75% in testing. Most expanded thyroid clonotypes (frequency above 0.001) were also detected in blood, suggesting blood repertoires may reflect thyroid immune responses.

The clonotype comes from a man aged 45-60 years with Graves' hyperthyroidism. The chain couples TRBV27 to TRBJ1-3, with the identity of the D gene unclear. Sequencing used blood. The bases read TGTGCCAGCAGTTTGACATGGGGCTCTGGAAACACCATATATTTT. This yields the protein CASSLTWGSGNTIYF.